Included here is one T cell receptor (beta chain) sequence, with context. The length of the CDR3 is 16 residues. CDR1 is LGHDT, CDR2 YNNKEL, per germline (reference sequence). The V and J ends lost 1 base and 6 bases, in that order; junction bases with no gene match: 7. The data are from a study of blood T cell repertoires in COVID-19. Study as a whole: COVID-19 samples, acute and convalescent, were from the United States, Italy and Spain. Sources were T cells, B-cell-depleted T cells, or PBMCs; the material itself was cDNA or gDNA.

Authors' analysis steps: Reference gene primer amplification in the assay estimated nucleated cell counts. Produced via immunoSEQ multiplex PCR; TCRdb's table is partial and in-frame only. V and J calls and clone size are given by that table; D and trimming were obtained from the DNA. This table holds 150,000 to 200,000 clones, 70% to 90% found once. The chain combines TRBV3-1 (or the pseudogene TRBV3-2) with TRBJ2-3, with 10 bases aligning to TRBD2. The receptor was isolated from a man between 60 and 75 years old with active or convalescent COVID-19. The sequencing sample was made of peripheral blood. In DNA form, the CDR3 reads TGTGCCAGCAGCCAAGTCGGAGCGGGGGGGCCGGATACGCAGTATTTT. It yields the protein CASSQVGAGGPDTQYF.